One sample yielded the 22 T cell receptor beta chains listed below, sequenced in a study of T cell repertoires in cytomegalovirus infection. What these receptors recognize is not known. Using its own MiXCR run on the reads, TCRdb lists one record per CDR3 protein. The sample contains about 130,000 distinct CDR3 sequences, 20% to 30% of which appear only once. Sequenced input: PBMCs, sequenced either directly or after in vitro stimulation (not recorded which). The receptors originated from a human donor in good health (CMV status not recorded). Some clones in this sample may be carry-over from other donors' samples.

This clonotype came up a few times. The gene calls are TRBV6-1 and TRBJ1-2; 7 bases line up with TRBD1. The CDR3 totals 15 residues. Germline V CDR1 and CDR2: MNHNS, SASEGT. The junction had 7 bases not matched to a gene; V was cut back by 6 bases and J by 0 bases. CDR3 in DNA: TGTGCCAGCAGCCTAGCGCAGGGGGCTAACTATGGCTACACCTTC. Its protein is CASSLAQGANYGYTF.

The chain uses TRBV4-2 and TRBJ1-2; 10 positions match TRBD1. Germline V gene lookup returns CDR1 LGHNA and CDR2 YNFKEQ. V gave up 4 bases and J gave up 2 bases; unmatched junction bases: 7. The CDR3 has 16 amino acids. The CDR3 DNA is TGTGCCAGCAGCCCTAACCGGGACAGGGGCAACTATGGCTACACCTTC. Translated, it gives CASSPNRDRGNYGYTF.

There are many counts of this clonotype. The CDR3 coding sequence is TGTGCCAGTAGCCCCCGGGACGGGGCGGGCACAGATACGCAGTATTTT. Protein sequence: CASSPRDGAGTDTQYF. This rearrangement joins TRBV19 to TRBJ2-3, with D perhaps assigned TRBD1 or TRBD2 (5 bases each). This CDR3 has 16 amino acids. Trimming took 6 bases from V and 1 from J, leaving 17 bases between them. Germline V gives CDR1 LNHDA, CDR2 SQIVND (reference sequence).

The chain uses TRBV6-6 and TRBJ2-3, with D uncertain. Trimming stripped 9 bases from V and 1 base from J, with 11 bases between. The CDR3 is 13 residues long. CDR1 and CDR2 from the germline V gene are MNHNY and SVGAGI (reference sequence). The CDR3 sequence: CASVGPGTDTQYF. CDR3 coding DNA: TGTGCCAGTGTTGGCCCGGGCACAGATACGCAGTATTTT.

This sequence joins TRBV2 and TRBJ2-5, with D uncertain. The CDR3 loop spans 14 amino acids. From germline, CDR1 is SNHLY and CDR2 FYNNEI. The V and J ends lost 1 base and 5 bases respectively, with 11 bases between them. CDR3 in DNA: TGTGCCAGCAGTGAAGTTTGGGCCAGGGAGACCCAGTACTTC. Translation: CASSEVWARETQYF. Full variable domain (remainder filled in from reference TRBV2 and TRBJ2-5): EPEVTQTPSHQVTQMGQEVILRCVPISNHLYFYWYRQILGQKVEFLVSFYNNEISEKSEIFDDQFSVERPDGSNFTLKIRSTKLEDSAMYFCASSEVWARETQYFGPGTRLLVL.

The V gene is TRBV7-9, the J gene TRBJ2-5, with 7 bases lining up with TRBD2. Unmatched junction bases numbered 7, after V lost 1 base and J lost 5 bases. Germline-derived CDR1 and CDR2 are SEHNR and FQNEAQ (reference sequence). The CDR3 has 15 residues. CDR3: CASSLVRSGKETQYF. Here the CDR3 DNA reads TGTGCCAGCAGCTTAGTAAGGAGCGGGAAGGAGACCCAGTACTTC. The whole variable domain, filled in from reference TRBV7-9 and TRBJ2-5, reads DTGVSQNPRHKITKRGQNVTFRCDPISEHNRLYWYRQTLGQGPEFLTYFQNEAQLEKSRLLSDRFSAERPKGSFSTLEIQRTEQGDSAMYLCASSLVRSGKETQYFGPGTRLLVL.

The V gene is TRBV28, the J gene TRBJ1-3; no clear D. The CDR3 contains 16 residues. Trimming removed 7 bases at V and 5 bases at J, with 21 bases between. Per the germline V gene, CDR1 is MDHEN and CDR2 is SYDVKM. CDR3 amino acids: CASIGSATIGRNTIYF. The CDR3 DNA follows: TGTGCCAGCATTGGCTCGGCGACAATAGGGAGAAACACCATATATTTT.

This clonotype was counted only a few times. This chain connects TRBV25-1 to TRBJ1-2, with D hard to call. Trimming removed 8 bases from V and 8 bases from J, with 21 bases in between. The CDR3 runs 14 residues. The germline V gene encodes CDR1 MGHDK and CDR2 SYGVNS. The CDR3 loop is CASGLHGPTGGYTF. CDR3 in DNA: TGTGCCAGCGGATTACACGGGCCGACGGGAGGCTACACCTTC.

The chain employs TRBV12-3 or TRBV12-4 and TRBJ1-1; a possible D gene is TRBD1 (5 bases). Trimming stripped 0 bases from V and 3 bases from J, with 11 bases between. The CDR3 contains 15 residues. CDR3 DNA: TGTGCCAGCAGTTTAGCGCTAGGGGTGGACACTGAAGCTTTCTTT. Its protein product is CASSLALGVDTEAFF.

The V call is TRBV18, the J call TRBJ2-1; D is unclear. This CDR3 spans 15 amino acids. Trimming took off 6 bases at V and 7 bases at J, with 19 bases between the two ends. CDR1 is KGHSH and CDR2 is LQKENI in the germline V gene. The CDR3 DNA reads as TGTGCCAGCTCCCAAACACCCGTAGACCGGAATGAGCAGTTCTTC. Its protein product is CASSQTPVDRNEQFF.

This clonotype was seen many times. This chain links TRBV7-6 with TRBJ2-1; possible D gene TRBD1, 6 bases. The CDR3 loop spans 17 amino acids. CDR1 is SGHVS, CDR2 FNYEAQ, per germline. The V and J ends lost 0 bases and 12 bases respectively, with 24 bases between them. Here the CDR3 reads CASSLAPLQGSEGGQFF. For the CDR3, the DNA is TGTGCCAGCAGCTTAGCCCCCTTACAGGGTTCGGAAGGTGGGCAGTTCTTC. The variable domain in full, completed from reference TRBV7-6 and TRBJ2-1, reads GAGVSQSPRYKVTKRGQDVALRCDPISGHVSLYWYRQALGQGPEFLTYFNYEAQQDKSGLPNDRFSAERPEGSISTLTIQRTEQRDSAMYRCASSLAPLQGSEGGQFFGPGTRLTVL.

This sequence joins TRBV10-3 and TRBJ1-5, with 11 bases matching TRBD1. V was pared by 6 bases and J by 6 bases, with 7 bases of the junction left unmatched. The CDR3 has 15 residues. Germline CDR1 is ENHRY and CDR2 is SYGVKD. The chain's CDR3 is CAISDGQGAGQPQHF. The CDR3 DNA reads as TGTGCCATCAGCGACGGACAGGGGGCAGGTCAGCCCCAGCATTTT.

In its sample, this clonotype was seen many times. The rearrangement links TRBV7-6 to TRBJ1-3; 9 bases match TRBD1. Trimming removed 5 bases from V and 0 bases from J; junction bases left unmatched: 5. CDR3 length: 16 residues. CDR1 and CDR2 from the germline V gene are SGHVS and FNYEAQ. CDR3 residues: CASSPRQGVSGNTIYF. DNA for the CDR3: TGTGCCAGCAGCCCCAGACAGGGGGTCTCTGGAAACACCATATATTTT.

This clonotype has just a few counts. This chain uses TRBV6-6 with TRBJ2-4; D is unclear. Between the trimmed V and J ends, which lost 3 bases and 2 bases, there was a span of 23 bases. Germline-derived CDR1 and CDR2 are MNHNY and SVGAGI (reference sequence). The CDR3 runs 19 residues. The CDR3 protein is CASSYSARAGIRSKNIQYF. In DNA form, the CDR3 reads TGTGCCAGCAGTTATTCGGCTCGAGCAGGAATAAGATCCAAAAACATTCAGTACTTC.

V is TRBV5-8 and J is TRBJ2-7; TRBD2 aligns across 7 bases. This CDR3 region has 14 residues. The germline V gene has CDR1 SGHTS and CDR2 YDEGEE. J gave up 6 bases and V 3 bases, and 9 bases lay outside the gene matches. CDR3 sequence (DNA): TGTGCCAGCAGCTCCCGGGGAGGGGTGGCCGAGCAGTACGTC. This codes for CASSSRGGVAEQYV.

This clonotype has a count of ten or more. In DNA form, the CDR3 reads TGTGCCAGCAGCCCGCAACGACTAGCGGGAGGGTTCGGTGAGACCCAGTACTTC. Its translation: CASSPQRLAGGFGETQYF. The rearrangement joins TRBV7-2 to TRBJ2-5, with TRBD2 matching 14 bases. The CDR3 consists of 18 residues. Germline V gene lookup returns CDR1 SGHTA and CDR2 FQGNSA. V lost 5 bases and J lost 5; bases outside the gene matches: 13.

J is TRBJ1-2 and V is TRBV2; D possibly corresponds to TRBD1 (5 bases). The CDR3 is 12 amino acids. Germline V gene data show CDR1 as SNHLY and CDR2 as FYNNEI. V shed 7 bases and J shed 8 bases, with 14 bases lying between them. CDR3 nucleotides: TGTGCCAGCAAGGGGCAGGGCGGCGGCTACACCTTC. It yields the protein CASKGQGGGYTF. Using reference TRBV2 and TRBJ1-2 for the parts outside the CDR3, the full variable domain is EPEVTQTPSHQVTQMGQEVILRCVPISNHLYFYWYRQILGQKVEFLVSFYNNEISEKSEIFDDQFSVERPDGSNFTLKIRSTKLEDSAMYFCASKGQGGGYTFGSGTRLTVV.

The rearrangement links TRBV20-1 to TRBJ2-1; D gene ambiguous. The CDR3 consists of 14 residues. V was clipped by 0 bases and J by 6 bases, with 12 bases between them. Germline CDR1 reads DFQATT; CDR2 reads SNEGSKA (reference sequence). CDR3 protein: CSARDLSSRNEQFF. Here the CDR3 DNA reads TGCAGTGCTAGAGATCTGAGTAGTCGCAATGAGCAGTTCTTC.

The chain employs TRBV6-2 or TRBV6-3 and TRBJ1-5; D might be TRBD1 (5 bases). This CDR3 spans 12 amino acids. The V end lost 5 bases, the J end lost 5 bases, and 7 bases lay between the germline ends. Germline values: CDR1 MNHEY, CDR2 SVGEGT. The DNA for the CDR3 is TGTGCCAGCAGTCCCAGGGATCAGCCCCAGCATTTT. Its protein product is CASSPRDQPQHF.

The chain is built from TRBV15 and TRBJ2-3; D assignment may be TRBD1 or TRBD2 (5 bases each). This CDR3 comprises 16 residues. V dropped 0 bases and J dropped 2 bases, with 12 bases sitting between them. Germline V gene data show CDR1 as LNHNV and CDR2 as YYDKDF (reference sequence). The DNA for the CDR3 is TGTGCCACCAGCAGAGATTATTTAGGGACCACAGATACGCAGTATTTT. It translates to CATSRDYLGTTDTQYF.

This clonotype was picked up a small number of times. V gene TRBV11-1 combines with J gene TRBJ2-1; D may be TRBD2 (5 bases). Between the trimmed V and J ends, which lost 2 bases and 5 bases, there was a span of 10 bases. The CDR3 covers 14 residues. Looked up from germline, CDR1 is SGHAT and CDR2 is FQDESV (reference sequence). This chain's CDR3 is CASSLIAQNNEQFF. DNA of the CDR3: TGTGCCAGCAGCTTAATAGCGCAGAACAATGAGCAGTTCTTC.

This clonotype was seen a few times. V is TRBV5-5 and J is TRBJ2-2, with D maybe TRBD2 (7 bases). The CDR3 loop spans 17 amino acids. The germline V gene has CDR1 SGHKS and CDR2 YYEKEE (reference sequence). The V gene lost 6 bases and the J gene lost 4 bases, with 22 bases spanning the gap. The CDR3 DNA sequence: TGTGCCAGCAAAAAGGGGGGGGCCGCGCAGGCCACCGGGGAGCTGTTTTTT. Encoded protein: CASKKGGAAQATGELFF.